This T cell receptor (beta chain) was observed in a study of T cell responses to AZD1222 COVID-19 vaccine. Here immunoSEQ multiplex PCR was the method, and the copy in TCRdb shows in-frame clones only, minus some. The data hold some 130,000 clones, with 85% to 90% observed a single time. CDR1 MNHNS and CDR2 SASEGT come from the germline V gene. Trimming took off 4 bases at V and 0 bases at J, with 10 bases between the two ends. This CDR3 is built from 16 residues. This specimen was peripheral blood, taken on day 0 of AZD1222 vaccination. This rearrangement joins TRBV6-1 to TRBJ2-6, with D perhaps matching TRBD1 or TRBD2 (5 bases each). The sequence was obtained from an adult in good health. In DNA form, the CDR3 reads TGTGCCAGCAGTGGGGGACCTATCTCTGGGGCCAACGTCCTGACTTTC. This translates into CASSGGPISGANVLTF.